The 5 T cell receptor beta chains below come from one sample, sequenced in a study of T cell repertoires in cytomegalovirus infection. The antigens these receptors bind are not known. TCRdb re-analysed the reads in MiXCR, keeping a single row per CDR3 protein. The sample records some 200,000 distinct CDR3 sequences, about 40% being singletons. Sample: CD8+ T cells from cultured PBMCs, taken from culture after CMV antigen stimulation. These receptors were collected from a human donor in good health (CMV status not recorded). Some clones in this sample may be carry-over from other donors' samples.

This clonotype was seen a few times. The rearrangement links TRBV7-8 to TRBJ1-1; no definite D call. The germline gives CDR1 SGHVS, CDR2 FQNEAQ. Trimming left V 2 bases short and J 1 base short, with 14 bases between. This CDR3 has 16 amino acids. CDR3 nucleotide sequence: TGTGCCAGCAGCTTAATCTGGCCCCCCACGAACACTGAAGCTTTCTTT. Translating gives CASSLIWPPTNTEAFF.

The rearrangement joins TRBV27 to TRBJ1-1; TRBD1 is a possible D gene (5 bases). The germline V gene encodes CDR1 MNHEY and CDR2 SMNVEV (reference sequence). This CDR3 is 16 amino acids long. The V end was cut by 3 bases, the J end by 0 bases, with 14 bases between. The chain's CDR3 is CASSFKGPLMNTEAFF. The CDR3 DNA is TGTGCCAGCAGTTTTAAGGGACCCCTCATGAACACTGAAGCTTTCTTT.

This clonotype came up a few times. The chain employs TRBV5-1 and TRBJ1-1; TRBD1 might be the D (6 bases). The CDR3 runs 13 residues. V gave up 7 bases and J gave up 5 bases, with 15 bases separating them. Germline CDR1 SGHRS, CDR2 YFSETQ. The CDR3 DNA follows: TGCGCCAGCTCGCGGGGGCGGGGTACTGAAGCTTTCTTT. Its translation is CASSRGRGTEAFF.

This clonotype was seen more than once but under ten times. This chain's CDR3 is CASSPGLQTNEKLFF. The CDR3 bases are TGTGCCAGCAGCCCAGGACTGCAAACTAATGAAAAACTGTTTTTT. The chain employs TRBV27 and TRBJ1-4; D unclear. The germline V gene has CDR1 MNHEY and CDR2 SMNVEV (reference sequence). The CDR3 spans 15 residues. V lost 6 bases and J lost 1, with 12 bases in between.

In its sample, this clonotype was seen a few times. The rearrangement joins TRBV6-5 to TRBJ2-1; no definite D call. The V end lost 8 bases, the J end lost 3 bases, and 26 bases lay between the germline ends. Per the germline V gene, CDR1 is MNHEY and CDR2 is SVGAGI. The CDR3 runs to 18 residues. Here the CDR3 reads CASANLMGSGLGYNEQFF. CDR3 DNA: TGTGCCAGCGCAAACTTAATGGGGTCAGGCTTGGGCTACAATGAGCAGTTCTTC.